One and the same sample provided the 3 T cell receptor beta chains below, sequenced in a study of PD-L1 blockade in urothelial cancer. This sample's time point: pretreatment peripheral blood. Profiling relied on immunoSEQ multiplex PCR, and the TCRdb table lists in-frame clones only, not all of them. The sample lists about 72,000 clones, around 86% occurring once. The material sequenced was PBMCs, taken around atezolizumab (anti-PD-L1) treatment. The source is a man in his 60s with urothelial cancer.

Written as DNA, the CDR3 is TGTGCCAGCAGCTTCTCCGGGGGGTCGGGAGAGACCCAGTACTTC. Protein sequence: CASSFSGGSGETQYF. This chain connects TRBV5-5 to TRBJ2-5; 7 bases align to TRBD2. Germline values: CDR1 SGHKS, CDR2 YYEKEE (reference sequence). The CDR3 is 15 residues long. After removal of 2 bases from V and 4 bases from J, the junction contained 8 bases not matched to a gene.

The chain is built from TRBV9 and TRBJ1-4; a possible D gene is TRBD1 (5 bases). The ends were cut back, 0 bases at V and 5 bases at J, with 14 bases in the middle. The CDR3 length is 16 residues. Germline V CDR1 and CDR2: SGDLS, YYNGEE. DNA for the CDR3: TGTGCCAGCAGCGTAGAGGCTTCGGGGGGGAATGAAAAACTGTTTTTT. Amino acid sequence: CASSVEASGGNEKLFF.

The chain uses TRBV7-2 and TRBJ2-7; possible D gene TRBD1, 6 bases. Germline lookup yields CDR1 SGHTA and CDR2 FQGNSA. The V end was cut by 0 bases, the J end by 0 bases, with 9 bases between. The CDR3 runs to 15 residues. The CDR3 bases are TGTGCCAGCAGCTTAGCAGGGGACACCTCCTACGAGCAGTACTTC. It codes for CASSLAGDTSYEQYF.